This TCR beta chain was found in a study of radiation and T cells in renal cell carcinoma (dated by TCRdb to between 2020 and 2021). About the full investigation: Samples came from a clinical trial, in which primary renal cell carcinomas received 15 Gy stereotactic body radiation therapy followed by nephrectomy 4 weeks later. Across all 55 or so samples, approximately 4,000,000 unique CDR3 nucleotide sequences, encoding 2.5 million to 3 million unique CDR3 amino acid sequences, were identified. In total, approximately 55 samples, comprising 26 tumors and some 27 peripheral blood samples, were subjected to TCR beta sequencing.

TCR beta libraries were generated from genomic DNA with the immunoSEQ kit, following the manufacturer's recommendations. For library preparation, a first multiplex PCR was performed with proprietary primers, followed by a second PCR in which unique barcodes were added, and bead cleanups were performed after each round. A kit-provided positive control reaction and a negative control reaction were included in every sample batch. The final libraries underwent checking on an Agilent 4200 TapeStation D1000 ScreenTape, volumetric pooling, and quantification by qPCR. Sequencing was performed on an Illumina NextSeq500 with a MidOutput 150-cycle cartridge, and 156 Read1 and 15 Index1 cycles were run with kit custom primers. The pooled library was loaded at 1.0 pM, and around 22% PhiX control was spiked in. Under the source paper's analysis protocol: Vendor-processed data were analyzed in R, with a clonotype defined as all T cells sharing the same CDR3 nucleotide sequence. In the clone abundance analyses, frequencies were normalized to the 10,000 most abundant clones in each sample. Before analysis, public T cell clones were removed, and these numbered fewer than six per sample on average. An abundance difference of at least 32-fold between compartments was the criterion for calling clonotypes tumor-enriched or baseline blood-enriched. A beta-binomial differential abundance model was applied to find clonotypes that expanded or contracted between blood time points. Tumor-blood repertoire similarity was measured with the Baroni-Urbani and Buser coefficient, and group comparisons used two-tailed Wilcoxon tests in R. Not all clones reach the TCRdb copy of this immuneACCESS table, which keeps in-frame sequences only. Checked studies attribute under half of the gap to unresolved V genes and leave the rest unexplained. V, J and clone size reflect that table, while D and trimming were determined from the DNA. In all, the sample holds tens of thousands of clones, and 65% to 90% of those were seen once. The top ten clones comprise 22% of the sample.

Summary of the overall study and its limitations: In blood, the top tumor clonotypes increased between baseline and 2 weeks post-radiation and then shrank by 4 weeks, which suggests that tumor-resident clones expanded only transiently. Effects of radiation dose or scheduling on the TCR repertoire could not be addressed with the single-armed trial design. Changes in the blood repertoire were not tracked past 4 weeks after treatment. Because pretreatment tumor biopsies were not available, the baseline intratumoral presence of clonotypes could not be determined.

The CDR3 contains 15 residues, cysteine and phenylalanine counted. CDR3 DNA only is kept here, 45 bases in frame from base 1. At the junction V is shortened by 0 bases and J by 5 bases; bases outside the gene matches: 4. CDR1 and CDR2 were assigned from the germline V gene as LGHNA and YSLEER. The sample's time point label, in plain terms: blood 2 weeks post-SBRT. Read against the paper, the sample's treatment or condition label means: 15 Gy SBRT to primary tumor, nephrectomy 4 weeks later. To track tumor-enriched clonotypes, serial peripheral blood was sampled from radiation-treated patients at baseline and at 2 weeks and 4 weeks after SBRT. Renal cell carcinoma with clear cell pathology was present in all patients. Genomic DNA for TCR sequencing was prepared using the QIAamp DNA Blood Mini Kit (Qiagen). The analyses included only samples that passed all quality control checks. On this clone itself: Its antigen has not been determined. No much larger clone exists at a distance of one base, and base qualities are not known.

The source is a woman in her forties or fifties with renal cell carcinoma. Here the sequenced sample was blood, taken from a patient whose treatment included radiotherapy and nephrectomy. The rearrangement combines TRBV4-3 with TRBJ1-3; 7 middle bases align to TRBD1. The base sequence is TGCGCCAGCAGCCAAGACAGGGGGGTTAGAAACACCATATATTTT. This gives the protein CASSQDRGVRNTIYF.